These T cell receptor beta chains were read from a single sample in a study of T cells in Graves' hyperthyroidism and ophthalmopathy. TCRdb reprocessed the multiplex PCR reads via MiXCR and lists one record per CDR3 protein. The sample lists 300,000 to 400,000 distinct CDR3 sequences; about 15% were seen once. The sequencing sample was made of blood. Every receptor here comes from a woman in her 30s with Graves' ophthalmopathy. CDR3s include the opening cysteine and the closing phenylalanine or tryptophan. Each record gives: J gene, V gene, clone size, D gene, CDR3 DNA, CDR3 protein. D genes are given only for firm matches. Clone size appears in some rows only: once, few, many, or a class for an expanded clone.

>TRBJ1-5|TRBV12-3/TRBV12-4|many|TRBD1
TGTGCCAGCAGCCGGACAGGGGGCAATCAGCCCCAGCATTTT
CASSRTGGNQPQHF
>TRBJ2-7|TRBV7-2|many|TRBD1
TGTGCCAGCAGCCTCCGGGACAGTTCTTCCGAGCAGTACTTC
CASSLRDSSSEQYF
>TRBJ2-4|TRBV7-8|many|TRBD2
TGTGCCAGCAGCCCTCTATTCGGGGGGGCCCTAGGCATTCAGTACTTC
CASSPLFGGALGIQYF
>TRBJ2-7|TRBV29-1|-|TRBD1
TGCAGCGTCGGACAGGGAAACTCCTACGAGCAGTACTTC
CSVGQGNSYEQYF
>TRBJ2-7|TRBV28|many|TRBD1
TGTGCCAGCAGTTTAGACAGGGTAGGCTCCGAGCAGTACTTC
CASSLDRVGSEQYF
>TRBJ2-3|TRBV28|many|TRBD2
TGTGCCAGCAGTACCGGGACTAGCGGTGTCAGAGGAGATACGCAGTATTTT
CASSTGTSGVRGDTQYF
>TRBJ1-6|TRBV28|many|TRBD1
TGTGCCAGCAGTCCTGTGGGACAGGCCAATTCACCCCTCCACTTT
CASSPVGQANSPLHF
>TRBJ2-1|TRBV5-5|many|-
TGTGCCAGCAGCATCCTTGCGGGGGCCGGCAATGAGCAGTTCTTC
CASSILAGAGNEQFF
>TRBJ1-4|TRBV19|few|-
TGTGCCAGTAGTAGCAAGACGGGGAGGCAACTGTTTTTT
CASSSKTGRQLFF
>TRBJ1-2|TRBV6-2/TRBV6-3|-|-
TGTGCCAGCAGTGGGTTCGAGAAAGGCAGTGGTAACTATGGCTACACCTTC
CASSGFEKGSGNYGYTF
>TRBJ1-6|TRBV18|many|-
TGTGCCAGCTCAACCGGGGCAGTCGATTCACCCCTCCACTTT
CASSTGAVDSPLHF
>TRBJ2-7|TRBV7-2|many|TRBD2
TGTGCCGGCAGCTTTGAGGCTAGCGGGATCTACGAGCAGTACTTC
CAGSFEASGIYEQYF
>TRBJ2-1|TRBV29-1|many|-
TGCAGCGCCAAAAGAGGGGTAGGCTACAATGAGCAGTTCTTC
CSAKRGVGYNEQFF
>TRBJ1-1|TRBV29-1|many|-
TGCAGCGCTCGACAAGCTGAAGCTTTCTTT
CSARQAEAFF
>TRBJ1-5|TRBV20-1|many|-
TGCAGTGCTAGACCGGGACCCAGCTCGGGCCAGCCCCAGCATTTT
CSARPGPSSGQPQHF
>TRBJ2-4|TRBV13|many|TRBD1
TGTGCCAGCAGCTTCGGGGGACAGGGAAACATTCAGTACTTC
CASSFGGQGNIQYF
>TRBJ2-2|TRBV6-2/TRBV6-3|many|TRBD2
TGTGCCAGCAGTCCCCGGGGCGTTAGCGGGTTCGCGAACACCGGGGAGCTGTTTTTT
CASSPRGVSGFANTGELFF
>TRBJ2-1|TRBV9|few|TRBD2
TGTGCCAGCAGCCTCAGGAGGTCTAGCGGGGGGTCTTACAATGAGCAGTTCTTC
CASSLRRSSGGSYNEQFF
>TRBJ1-1|TRBV2|many|-
TGTGCCAGCGAGACAGGTCGGAACACTGAAGCTTTCTTT
CASETGRNTEAFF
>TRBJ1-1|TRBV6-1|many|TRBD1
TGTGCCAGCAGCATACAGGGGGGAACTGAAGCTTTCTTT
CASSIQGGTEAFF
>TRBJ2-7|TRBV27|many|TRBD1
TGTGCCAGCAGTTTCCATTCCGGGACAGTCATGTACGAGCAGTACTTC
CASSFHSGTVMYEQYF
>TRBJ2-2|TRBV10-3|many|TRBD2
TGTGCCATCAGTGAGCCGATTTCAACGGGGGGTGCCGGGGAGCTGTTTTTT
CAISEPISTGGAGELFF
>TRBJ2-1|TRBV6-2/TRBV6-3|many|-
TGTGCCAGCAGTTCCTTGAGGGGCGGCGAGCAGTTCTTC
CASSSLRGGEQFF
>TRBJ1-1|TRBV20-1|many|-
TGCAGTGTCACGAAAGGGGCCGTGAACACTGAAGCTTTCTTT
CSVTKGAVNTEAFF
>TRBJ2-1|TRBV2|many|TRBD1
TGTGCCAGCACCGGAGGTGGACAGGGAGCAAATGAGCAGTTCTTC
CASTGGGQGANEQFF
>TRBJ2-6|TRBV3-1|few|-
TGTGCCAGCACCCCGGGGGCCAACGTCCTGACTTTC
CASTPGANVLTF
>TRBJ1-6|TRBV20-1|few|-
TGCAGTGCTAGAGATCTTGGCAGGGCGAGTTCACCCCTCCACTTT
CSARDLGRASSPLHF
>TRBJ2-1|TRBV11-2|many|TRBD2
TGTGCCAGCAGCTTAATGGTCCTAGCGGGGATAACCAATGAGCAGTTCTTC
CASSLMVLAGITNEQFF
>TRBJ1-5|TRBV5-8|many|-
TGTGCCAGCAGCTTGGCCGATCGACAAGGCAATCAGCCCCAGCATTTT
CASSLADRQGNQPQHF
>TRBJ1-2|TRBV14|few|-
TGTGCCAGCAGCCTGGGGGCCTTCAAGGGCTACACCTTC
CASSLGAFKGYTF
>TRBJ2-2|TRBV19|few|TRBD2
TGTGCCAGCAGAACCGGGACTCAGGCGGGGGAGCTGGTTTTT
CASRTGTQAGELVF
>TRBJ2-7|TRBV28|many|-
TGTGCCAGCAGTCGTATCAGGGGTGAGCAGTACTTC
CASSRIRGEQYF
>TRBJ2-3|TRBV7-9|many|TRBD2
TGTGCCAGCAGCTTAGGCGGGGGATACACAGATACGCAGTATTTT
CASSLGGGYTDTQYF
>TRBJ2-7|TRBV12-3/TRBV12-4|-|-
TGTGCCAGCAGTTTGCCAGGGCCTGAGGAGCAGTACTTC
CASSLPGPEEQYF
>TRBJ2-2|TRBV20-1|many|-
TGCAGTGCTAGTCGGCCGCTCCCCGGGGAGCTGTTTTTT
CSASRPLPGELFF
>TRBJ2-3|TRBV6-1|many|TRBD1
TGTGCCAGCAGTGGGCTGACAGGGTGGGACACAGATACGCAGTATTTT
CASSGLTGWDTDTQYF
>TRBJ1-2|TRBV14|-|-
TGTGCCAGCAGCCAAGACAGTTACTATGGCTACACCTTC
CASSQDSYYGYTF
>TRBJ2-1|TRBV6-1|many|TRBD2
TGTGCCAGCAGGCCCCAGCGGGGGGGCCAAAATGAGCAGTTCTTC
CASRPQRGGQNEQFF
>TRBJ2-7|TRBV20-1|once|TRBD2
TGCAGTGCGGGGACTAGCGGGACCTACGAGCAGTACTTC
CSAGTSGTYEQYF
>TRBJ1-4|TRBV5-1|many|-
TGCGCCAGCAGCACTAGACAGGACGCTACGAAAGAAGAAAAACTGTTTTTT
CASSTRQDATKEEKLFF
>TRBJ2-5|TRBV3-1|many|TRBD2
TGTGCCAGCAGCAATCCGACTAGCGGGGGGAGGACCCAGTACTTC
CASSNPTSGGRTQYF
>TRBJ1-3|TRBV5-1|many|TRBD1
TGCGCCAGCATGTTGGACAGGAGCTCTGGAAACACCATATATTTT
CASMLDRSSGNTIYF